The 18 T cell receptor beta chains below were found in one sample sequenced in a study of shared clonotypes between healthy human individuals. Clones were sequenced by immunoSEQ multiplex PCR, and TCRdb holds only the in-frame ones, with some missing. The sample records 2.3 million or so clones, over 85% being singletons. The specimen sequenced was naive CD4+ T cells from PBMCs. Indicated subset: CD45RA+ positively selected. Receptor source: a man aged 18 to 30 in good health. Some clones in this sample may be carry-over from other donors' samples.

This chain uses TRBV29-1 with TRBJ1-1; TRBD1 is a possible D gene (5 bases). Trimming pared 4 bases from V and 4 bases from J, leaving 13 bases between. The CDR3 has 13 amino acids. Germline CDR1 SQVTM, CDR2 ANQGSEA. CDR3 region: CSVGPGGSTEAFF. The CDR3 region has the DNA TGCAGCGTTGGGCCGGGGGGAAGCACTGAAGCTTTCTTT.

The J gene is TRBJ2-1, the V gene TRBV5-1, with D possibly being TRBD2 (6 bases). Germline-derived CDR1 and CDR2 are SGHRS and YFSETQ. The V end lost 0 bases, the J end lost 0 bases, and 10 bases lay between the germline ends. CDR3 size: 16 residues. CDR3 loop: CASSLEKGGSYNEQFF. CDR3 sequence (DNA): TGCGCCAGCAGCTTGGAAAAGGGAGGCTCCTACAATGAGCAGTTCTTC.

The genes are TRBV7-2 and TRBJ1-2, with D hard to call. CDR3 length: 11 residues. Trimming left V 4 bases short and J 8 bases short, with 8 bases between. Looked up from germline, CDR1 is SGHTA and CDR2 is FQGNSA. As DNA, the CDR3 is TGTGCCAGCAGCTCACCCTTGGGCTACACCTTC. The encoded protein is CASSSPLGYTF.

This clone appeared a single time. This sequence joins TRBV20-1 and TRBJ2-1; TRBD2 agrees at 8 bases. Germline V gene data show CDR1 as DFQATT and CDR2 as SNEGSKA (reference sequence). V was pared by 5 bases and J by 13 bases, with 7 bases of the junction left unmatched. The CDR3 runs 11 residues. The CDR3 DNA reads TGCAGTGCTGGGTGGGGGACTAGTCAGTTCTTC. It specifies CSAGWGTSQFF.

The chain joins TRBV21-1 to TRBJ1-5; the tabulated D call, TRBD1, remains unverified against the DNA. TRBV21-1 counts as a pseudogene. The CDR3 sequence is 16 residues long. CDR3 sequence reads: CASSNRGTHSNQPQHF. The CDR3 DNA sequence: TGTGCCAGCAGCAACAGGGGGACCCATAGCAATCAGCCCCAGCATTTT.

This chain links TRBV7-3 with TRBJ1-1; D might be TRBD1 (6 bases). Germline assignment: CDR1 SGHTA and CDR2 FQGTGA. The CDR3 is 14 amino acids. Trimming removed 3 bases at V and 0 bases at J, with 8 bases between. CDR3 region: CASSLDSMNTEAFF. CDR3 in DNA: TGTGCCAGCAGCTTGGACAGTATGAACACTGAAGCTTTCTTT.

This clone is a singleton in its sample. This chain links TRBV27 with TRBJ1-4, with D perhaps matching TRBD1 (5 bases). The CDR3 runs 15 residues. Per germline, CDR1 MNHEY and CDR2 SMNVEV (reference sequence). V was clipped by 3 bases and J by 8 bases, with 16 bases between them. The CDR3 loop reads CASSFMGPGGEKLFF. DNA of the CDR3: TGTGCCAGCAGTTTTATGGGACCCGGGGGGGAAAAACTGTTTTTT. Full variable domain (remainder filled in from reference TRBV27 and TRBJ1-4): EAQVTQNPRYLITVTGKKLTVTCSQNMNHEYMSWYRQDPGLGLRQIYYSMNVEVTDKGDVPEGYKVSRKEKRNFPLILESPSPNQTSLYFCASSFMGPGGEKLFFGSGTQLSVL.

For this clone: Other DNA sequences of this sample code for an identical CDR3. CDR3 DNA: TGTGCCAGTAGTTCTCCAGGGGCCTACGAGCAGTACTTC. This translates into CASSSPGAYEQYF. The chain links TRBV19 to TRBJ2-7, with D perhaps TRBD1 (6 bases). The length of the CDR3 is 13 residues. Per germline, CDR1 LNHDA and CDR2 SQIVND (reference sequence). V was shortened by 5 bases and J by 2 bases, with 10 bases between the two germline ends.

The gene calls are TRBV10-3 and TRBJ2-2; 9 positions agree with TRBD1. Germline V gene data show CDR1 as ENHRY and CDR2 as SYGVKD. The CDR3 covers 14 residues. The V segment lost 6 bases and the J segment 6 bases; nucleotides outside the gene matches: 5. The CDR3 DNA is TGTGCCATCAGACCGGGACAGGGAGCCGGGGAGCTGTTTTTT. Translating gives CAIRPGQGAGELFF.

The V call is TRBV5-1, the J call TRBJ2-7, with D unclear. Germline CDR1 reads SGHRS; CDR2 reads YFSETQ. The V and J ends lost 2 bases and 0 bases respectively, with 9 bases between them. CDR3 length: 14 residues. In nucleotides, the CDR3 is TGCGCCAGCAGCTTTCAGCTACCCTCCTACGAGCAGTACTTC. Residues: CASSFQLPSYEQYF.

The chain links TRBV28 to TRBJ2-7, with D perhaps being TRBD1 or TRBD2 (5 bases each). Germline lookup yields CDR1 MDHEN and CDR2 SYDVKM. The V gene lost 7 bases and the J gene lost 2 bases, with 15 bases spanning the gap. This CDR3 region has 14 residues. CDR3 amino acids: CASKHGTLTYEQYF. CDR3 sequence (DNA): TGTGCCAGCAAGCACGGGACGCTTACCTACGAGCAGTACTTC.

The rearrangement links TRBV28 to TRBJ2-7; D might be TRBD1 (5 bases). V lost 2 bases and J lost 5, with 16 bases in between. Looked up from germline, CDR1 is MDHEN and CDR2 is SYDVKM. The CDR3 extends over 15 amino acids. The CDR3 DNA reads as TGTGCCAGCAGTTTAACGTCAGGGCTTTACCACGAGCAGTACTTC. Protein sequence: CASSLTSGLYHEQYF.

V is TRBV4-2 and J is TRBJ1-1; TRBD1 agrees at 7 bases. CDR1 is LGHNA and CDR2 is YNFKEQ in the germline V gene. The CDR3 is 14 amino acids. With V trimmed by 4 bases and J by 4 bases, 6 bases remained unmatched. For the CDR3, the DNA is TGTGCCAGCAGCCGTGACAGGGTGCGCACTGAAGCTTTCTTT. Protein sequence: CASSRDRVRTEAFF.

The chain has TRBV5-1 and TRBJ2-2; D is ambiguous. V lost 1 base and J lost 1, with 5 bases in between. Looked up from germline, CDR1 is SGHRS and CDR2 is YFSETQ. The CDR3 length is 14 residues. CDR3 nucleotide sequence: TGCGCCAGCAGCTTGCCCGAGAACACCGGGGAGCTGTTTTTT. It specifies CASSLPENTGELFF.

The gene calls are TRBV28 and TRBJ1-4; D remains ambiguous. This CDR3 has 15 residues. V was cut by 4 bases and J by 8 bases, with 17 bases left in between. Germline V gene data show CDR1 as MDHEN and CDR2 as SYDVKM. In nucleotides, the CDR3 is TGTGCCAGCAGTTCTGGACCCAATAGGTCCGAAAAACTGTTTTTT. It codes for CASSSGPNRSEKLFF.

The V gene is TRBV16, the J gene TRBJ1-1; D gene uncertain. From germline, CDR1 is KGHSY and CDR2 FQNENV. V lost 4 bases to trimming and J lost 1 base, with 22 bases between them. This CDR3 comprises 18 residues. The CDR3 loop is CASSPEIQVLHRNTEAFF. DNA of the CDR3: TGTGCCAGCAGCCCAGAGATTCAGGTCCTACATCGGAACACTGAAGCTTTCTTT.

This sequence joins TRBV27 and TRBJ1-4; TRBD1 might be the D (5 bases). V lost 8 bases, J lost 8 bases, and 21 bases lay in between. The germline gives CDR1 MNHEY, CDR2 SMNVEV (reference sequence). The CDR3 runs to 15 residues. The CDR3 here is CASGPMQGSWEKLFF. CDR3 coding DNA: TGTGCCAGCGGCCCGATGCAGGGTTCGTGGGAAAAACTGTTTTTT.

The chain couples TRBV6-5 to TRBJ1-1, with 7 bases that match TRBD1. This CDR3 is built from 14 residues. CDR1 and CDR2 (germline): MNHEY, SVGAGI. V lost 4 bases, J lost 1 base, and 3 bases stayed unmatched. CDR3: CASSLAGGNTEAFF. The CDR3 DNA follows: TGTGCCAGCAGTTTGGCAGGGGGGAACACTGAAGCTTTCTTT.